The rows below give T cell receptor beta chains drawn from one sample of a study of early T cells in non-severe SARS-CoV-2 infection. One entry per CDR3 protein, called by TCRdb with MiXCR from the 5' RACE reads. The repertoire consists of some 39,000 distinct CDR3 sequences, with more than 6.5% occurring once and the leading ten covering around 7.9%. The sequenced sample was whole blood. The receptor source for this set is an adult who was a healthcare worker with PCR-confirmed SARS-CoV-2 infection or an uninfected control (not recorded which). Both conserved end residues are part of each CDR3. The D gene is left open where the match is weak. Expanded clones are given a class, and other clones once, few, many or no size at all.

many	TRBV20-1	TRBJ2-7	TRBD2	CSARDSSGGPERKIEQYF	TGCAGTGCTAGAGATAGTAGCGGGGGACCTGAAAGGAAGATCGAGCAGTACTTC
many	TRBV12-3/TRBV12-4	TRBJ2-2	NA	CASTRQAIRNTGELFF	TGTGCCAGCACCCGACAGGCCATCAGGAACACCGGGGAGCTGTTTTTT
NA	TRBV10-3	TRBJ2-7	NA	CAISEFDRYEQYF	TGTGCCATCAGTGAGTTCGACCGCTACGAGCAGTACTTC
many	TRBV6-2/TRBV6-3	TRBJ1-2	NA	CASSYFRQVLTF	TGTGCCAGCAGTTACTTCCGACAGGTGCTCACCTTC
many	TRBV28	TRBJ1-4	TRBD1	CASSLDRGGEKLFF	TGTGCCAGCAGTTTGGACAGGGGTGGCGAAAAACTGTTTTTT
few	TRBV5-5	TRBJ1-4	NA	CASSLVRGTNEKLFF	TGTGCCAGCAGCTTGGTGAGGGGAACTAATGAAAAACTGTTTTTT
many	TRBV12-3/TRBV12-4	TRBJ2-7	TRBD1	CASSTGQGVDEQYF	TGTGCCAGCAGTACTGGACAGGGGGTCGACGAGCAGTACTTC
many	TRBV7-2	TRBJ1-2	NA	CASSPAAHGYTF	TGTGCCAGCAGCCCAGCCGCCCATGGCTACACCTTC
few	TRBV30	TRBJ2-3	TRBD1	CAWSVLDRGLADTQYF	TGTGCCTGGAGTGTACTGGACAGGGGGCTCGCAGATACGCAGTATTTT
NA	TRBV13	TRBJ1-1	NA	CASSRLIANMNTEAFF	TGTGCCAGCAGCCGTCTTATAGCCAACATGAACACTGAAGCTTTCTTT
NA	TRBV6-5	TRBJ2-3	NA	CASSRVADTQYF	TGTGCCAGCTCGAGAGTGGCAGATACGCAGTATTTT
many	TRBV11-2	TRBJ2-2	NA	CASQTRGYRNTGELFF	TGTGCCAGTCAGACCAGAGGATATCGGAACACCGGGGAGCTGTTTTTT
many	TRBV28	TRBJ1-2	NA	CASSLIQSNYGYTF	TGTGCCAGCAGTTTAATCCAGAGTAACTATGGCTACACCTTC
many	TRBV27	TRBJ2-7	NA	CASSLLGGSSYEQYF	TGTGCCAGCAGTTTACTAGGGGGTAGCTCCTACGAGCAGTACTTC
few	TRBV5-1	TRBJ1-5	NA	CASSYDGNQPQHF	TGCGCCAGCAGCTACGACGGGAATCAGCCCCAGCATTTT
few	TRBV4-3	TRBJ1-6	NA	CASSQDLGAVGSPLHF	TGCGCCAGCAGCCAAGATTTGGGGGCGGTGGGTTCACCCCTCCACTTT
NA	TRBV21-1	TRBJ2-3	NA	CASAAGRPYTDTQYF	TGTGCCAGCGCGGCGGGTAGGCCCTACACAGATACGCAGTATTTT
many	TRBV7-9	TRBJ1-5	NA	CASSLEGAVPQHF	TGTGCCAGCAGCTTAGAAGGGGCAGTACCCCAGCATTTT
few	TRBV28	TRBJ2-3	TRBD1	CASSFPDRGMYF	TGTGCCAGCAGTTTTCCGGACAGGGGGATGTATTTT
many	TRBV7-2	TRBJ1-1	NA	CASSLHEERAFF	TGTGCCAGCAGCCTACACGAGGAACGAGCTTTCTTT
NA	TRBV6-2/TRBV6-3	TRBJ2-1	NA	CASSYHRGRGNNEQFF	TGTGCCAGCAGTTACCATCGGGGCAGGGGAAACAATGAGCAGTTCTTC
NA	TRBV7-9	TRBJ2-3	NA	CASTLNGPDTQYF	TGTGCCAGCACCCTCAACGGCCCAGATACGCAGTATTTT
many	TRBV7-8	TRBJ1-5	TRBD1	CASSVPGGDRAQHF	TGTGCCAGCAGCGTACCAGGGGGGGATAGGGCCCAGCATTTT
few	TRBV7-8	TRBJ1-2	NA	CASSLAIDYGYTF	TGTGCCAGCAGCTTAGCGATAGACTATGGCTACACCTTC
few	TRBV20-1	TRBJ1-1	NA	CRALSGRGTEAFF	TGCAGAGCATTGTCAGGAAGGGGCACTGAAGCTTTCTTT
many	TRBV20-1	TRBJ1-2	TRBD1	CSLGQGGRSYTF	TGCAGCCTCGGACAGGGTGGCAGGAGCTACACCTTC
few	TRBV28	TRBJ1-4	TRBD1	CASRLLGGTANEKLFF	TGTGCCAGCAGGTTGTTAGGAGGGACAGCTAATGAAAAACTGTTTTTT
many	TRBV28	TRBJ1-1	NA	CASSLFRENTEAFF	TGTGCCAGCAGTTTATTCAGGGAGAACACTGAAGCTTTCTTT
NA	TRBV12-3/TRBV12-4	TRBJ2-3	NA	CASSLGGTGQWDTQYF	TGTGCCAGCAGTTTAGGGGGGACTGGACAGTGGGATACGCAGTATTTT
many	TRBV29-1	TRBJ2-7	TRBD2	CSVVGGITKRDSYEQYF	TGCAGCGTTGTGGGGGGTATTACTAAGCGGGACTCCTACGAGCAGTACTTC
NA	TRBV29-1	TRBJ2-3	NA	CSVRQSVTQYF	TGCAGCGTCCGACAGAGCGTTACGCAGTATTTT
many	TRBV7-9	TRBJ1-6	NA	CASSPGSTRTSPLHF	TGTGCCAGCAGCCCCGGGTCTACCCGAACCTCACCCCTCCACTTT
few	TRBV24-1	TRBJ2-1	NA	CATSDPNRVDYNEQFF	TGTGCCACCAGTGACCCGAACAGGGTGGACTACAATGAGCAGTTCTTC
NA	TRBV7-2	TRBJ1-5	NA	CASSPTLGRPQPQHF	TGTGCCAGCAGCCCCACTCTAGGACGGCCCCAGCCCCAGCATTTT
many	TRBV7-6	TRBJ2-1	NA	CASSLSDSYNEQFF	TGTGCCAGCAGCTTATCTGATTCCTACAATGAGCAGTTCTTC
NA	TRBV10-1	TRBJ2-3	TRBD1	CASSDQPSGTEQYF	TGCGCCAGCAGTGACCAACCGTCCGGGACAGAGCAGTATTTT
NA	TRBV10-3	TRBJ2-3	TRBD1	CAISESGTEETGYF	TGTGCCATCAGTGAGTCAGGGACAGAAGAGACCGGGTATTTT